Listed below are T cell receptor beta chains from one sample, sequenced in a study of blood T cell repertoires in COVID-19. Some clones are missing from TCRdb's copy, which holds only in-frame ones; the method was immunoSEQ multiplex PCR. In the table there are some 130,000 clones, around 76% of which are singletons. Source material: peripheral blood. The receptor source for this set is a man older than 75 with acute or convalescent COVID-19. The CDR3 runs from the conserved cysteine through the conserved F or W. D genes are given only for firm matches. For some rows the clone size is stated as once, few or many, or as a class when expanded; others skip it.

- | TRBJ1-6 | - | TRBV15 | TGTGCCACCAGAGCACGGGAAGCGTCTTCACCCCTCCACTTT | CATRAREASSPLHF
TRBD1 | TRBJ1-1 | - | TRBV27 | TGTGCCAGCAGTACCAGATTACCCGGGACAGGGGGTATCAACACTGAAGCTTTCTTT | CASSTRLPGTGGINTEAFF
- | TRBJ1-1 | - | TRBV2 | TGTGCCAGCATGGCAGGGAGGCTGACTGAAGCTTTCTTT | CASMAGRLTEAFF
TRBD1 | TRBJ1-2 | - | TRBV28 | TGTGCCAGCAGGTGGACCGGGACAGGCAACTATGGCTACACCTTC | CASRWTGTGNYGYTF
TRBD2 | TRBJ2-3 | once | TRBV11-3 | TGTGCCAGCAGCTCATATAGCGGGGGTAATATGTTAGATACGCAGTATTTT | CASSSYSGGNMLDTQYF
- | TRBJ1-1 | - | TRBV29-1 | TGCAGCGTTGTGGCAGGCACTGAAGCTTTCTTT | CSVVAGTEAFF
TRBD1 | TRBJ2-2 | - | TRBV4-3 | TGCGCCAGCAGCCAGGCACAGGGGAATAGGGAGCTGTTTTTT | CASSQAQGNRELFF
- | TRBJ1-2 | - | TRBV11-2 | TGTGCCAGCAGCTTAGAACTCGACAGCCGCTATGGCTACACCTTC | CASSLELDSRYGYTF
TRBD1 | TRBJ2-2 | - | TRBV5-1 | TGCGCCAGCAGCTTCGACGGGACAGCAGCGACCGGGGAGCTGTTTTTT | CASSFDGTAATGELFF
TRBD1 | TRBJ2-2 | few | TRBV5-1 | TGCGCCAGCAGCGTACAGGGGGCTGGGGAGCTGTTTTTT | CASSVQGAGELFF
- | TRBJ2-5 | - | TRBV7-6 | TGTGCCAGCAGCTTCCCCGGGGGACGGGGTAAAGAGACCCAGTACTTC | CASSFPGGRGKETQYF
- | TRBJ2-2 | - | TRBV11-3 | TGTGCCAGCAGCCCCAGCACCGGGGAGCTGTTTTTT | CASSPSTGELFF
- | TRBJ1-1 | - | TRBV7-3 | TGTGCCAGCAGCTTAGGGGGAACAGGGACGACTGAAGCTTTCTTT | CASSLGGTGTTEAFF
- | TRBJ1-6 | - | TRBV7-2 | TGTGCCAGCAGCTTAGCAAACACAAACTATAATTCACCCCTCCACTTT | CASSLANTNYNSPLHF
- | TRBJ2-3 | once | TRBV7-9 | TGTGCCAGCAGCTTAGATACAGGCACAGATACGCAGTATTTT | CASSLDTGTDTQYF
- | TRBJ1-1 | once | TRBV4-1 | TGCGCCAGCAGCCGGTCGGGGGACACTGAAGCTTTCTTT | CASSRSGDTEAFF
- | TRBJ2-2 | - | TRBV5-8 | TGTGCCAGCAGCTTGGAGGGAGTTAAGACCGGGGAGCTGTTTTTT | CASSLEGVKTGELFF
TRBD1 | TRBJ1-6 | - | TRBV18 | TGTGCCAGCTCCCTCGGACAGGCCGATAATTCACCCCTCCACTTT | CASSLGQADNSPLHF
- | TRBJ1-2 | - | TRBV9 | TGTGCCAGCAGCGTAGAGGTTAGGGGCACTTCTAACTATGGCTACACCTTC | CASSVEVRGTSNYGYTF
TRBD2 | TRBJ2-5 | - | TRBV28 | TGTGCCAGCAGAGGGACTAGCCGAGGCGCCCAGTACTTC | CASRGTSRGAQYF
- | TRBJ2-1 | - | TRBV5-6 | TGTGCCAGCAGCTTGGGTACACAGTCCTACAATGAGCAGTTCTTC | CASSLGTQSYNEQFF
- | TRBJ1-1 | - | TRBV7-3 | TGTGCCAGCAGCTCCCTTCAGGGTGCTGAAGCTTTCTTT | CASSSLQGAEAFF
- | TRBJ2-1 | - | TRBV12-3/TRBV12-4 | TGTGCCAGCAGTTTTGGGGGGGCGGAGGAGCAGTTCTTC | CASSFGGAEEQFF
TRBD2 | TRBJ2-7 | - | TRBV10-2 | TGCGCCAGCAGTCAGCGGGGTAGCGCCGAGCAGTACTTC | CASSQRGSAEQYF
TRBD2 | TRBJ2-5 | - | TRBV5-1 | TGCGCCAGCAGCTTGGGACTAGCGGGTTCTCAAGAGACCCAGTACTTC | CASSLGLAGSQETQYF
- | TRBJ1-6 | - | TRBV6-6 | TGTGCCAGCAGTGACATTCCTTCACCCCTCCACTTT | CASSDIPSPLHF
TRBD2 | TRBJ2-1 | - | TRBV4-3 | TGCGCCAGCAGCCAAGTCCTCCTAGCGGGGGGGCCCAATGAGCAGTTCTTC | CASSQVLLAGGPNEQFF
- | TRBJ2-7 | - | TRBV9 | TGTGCCAGCAGCGTAGCCCCACAGGCTACCTACGAGCAGTACTTC | CASSVAPQATYEQYF
- | TRBJ1-1 | - | TRBV6-5 | TGTGCCAGCAGTTACCAAGGGAGTAAAGCTTTCTTT | CASSYQGSKAFF
- | TRBJ2-2 | - | TRBV14 | TGTGCCAGCAGCCAAGATCGGTACACCGGGGAGCTGTTTTTT | CASSQDRYTGELFF
TRBD2 | TRBJ2-2 | - | TRBV24-1 | TGTGCCACCAGTGATCCGTGGACTAGCGGGGGGGCTAACGGGGAGCTGTTTTTT | CATSDPWTSGGANGELFF
- | TRBJ2-7 | - | TRBV18 | TGTGCCAGCTCGCCCCCGGGACAAATCTACGAGCAGTACTTC | CASSPPGQIYEQYF
TRBD2 | TRBJ2-3 | few | TRBV10-3 | TGTGCCACGCGTTCTGGCGGGGGGGTGGATACGCAGTATTTT | CATRSGGGVDTQYF
TRBD2 | TRBJ2-2 | - | TRBV7-3 | TGTGCCAGCAGCTCCTTAGCGGGGGGCACCGGGGAGCTGTTTTTT | CASSSLAGGTGELFF
TRBD1 | TRBJ1-1 | many | TRBV6-6 | TGTGCCAGCAGTTACATGACAGGGGCTAACACTGAAGCTTTCTTT | CASSYMTGANTEAFF
TRBD1 | TRBJ1-2 | once | TRBV29-1 | TGCAGCGTTGAAGGACTGCCGGACAGGGTGGATGGCTACACCTTC | CSVEGLPDRVDGYTF
- | TRBJ2-1 | - | TRBV7-3 | TGTGCCAGCAGTGCAGGGTTGCGAGGAGAGCAGTTCTTC | CASSAGLRGEQFF
- | TRBJ1-3 | - | TRBV7-2 | TGTGCCAGCAGCTCAACGGTCTCTGGAAACACCATATATTTT | CASSSTVSGNTIYF
- | TRBJ1-5 | - | TRBV5-5 | TGTGCCAGCAGCTTGGGGGCAGGTTACAGTCAGCCCCAGCATTTT | CASSLGAGYSQPQHF
- | TRBJ2-1 | - | TRBV18 | TGTGCCAGCTCACCAGGTAACGGCAATGAGCAGTTCTTC | CASSPGNGNEQFF
TRBD1 | TRBJ2-1 | - | TRBV5-4 | TGTGCCAGCAGCCTTTCAGGGGGCTACAATGAGCAGTTCTTC | CASSLSGGYNEQFF
TRBD1 | TRBJ1-6 | many | TRBV5-1 | TGCGCCAGCAGCTCCTCCGGACAGGGATATAATTCACCCCTCCACTTT | CASSSSGQGYNSPLHF
- | TRBJ2-3 | many | TRBV28 | TGTGCCAGCAGCCAGAGAGGGTCTAGCACAGATACGCAGTATTTT | CASSQRGSSTDTQYF
TRBD2 | TRBJ2-1 | - | TRBV14 | TGTGCCAGCAGCCAAGTAGCGGGGGGATTCTACAATGAGCAGTTCTTC | CASSQVAGGFYNEQFF
- | TRBJ2-7 | - | TRBV18 | TGTGCCAGCTCACCAAACCAGGGCCGGCAGGGGCGCTACGAGCAGTACTTC | CASSPNQGRQGRYEQYF
TRBD2 | TRBJ2-1 | - | TRBV7-3 | TGTGCCAGCAGCTTAGGTAGCGGGGGCGGCGGTGAGCAGTTCTTC | CASSLGSGGGGEQFF
- | TRBJ1-2 | - | TRBV9 | TGTGCCAGCAGCGAGAATAGAGGATTCTATGGCTACACCTTC | CASSENRGFYGYTF
- | TRBJ2-7 | - | TRBV5-1 | TGCGCCAGCAGCTTGGTAGTAGGGGGCTACGAGCAGTACTTC | CASSLVVGGYEQYF
- | TRBJ1-1 | - | TRBV5-1 | TGCGCCAGCAGCTTGGCGGCGGGGGGCACTGAAGCTTTCTTT | CASSLAAGGTEAFF
TRBD1 | TRBJ1-2 | - | TRBV19 | TGTGCCAGTACCGGGACAGGGGGACGTGGCTACACCTTC | CASTGTGGRGYTF
TRBD2 | TRBJ2-3 | - | TRBV13 | TGTGCCAGCAGCTTTATCGGACTAGCGGGGGACACAGATACGCAGTATTTT | CASSFIGLAGDTDTQYF
TRBD1 | TRBJ1-1 | - | TRBV5-1 | TGCGCCAGCAGCCCCTTGACAGGGGCGGACACTGAAGCTTTCTTT | CASSPLTGADTEAFF
TRBD1 | TRBJ1-2 | - | TRBV4-1 | TGCGCCAGCAACGAAGGGGGCGCCGGCTATGGCTACACCTTC | CASNEGGAGYGYTF
TRBD1 | TRBJ2-7 | - | TRBV7-9 | TGTGCCAGCAGCTCGGGACAGGGTCCCGAGCAGTACTTC | CASSSGQGPEQYF
TRBD1 | TRBJ1-6 | many | TRBV7-2 | TGTGCCAGCAGCTTAAGATACAGGGGGCCGTCGAATTCACCCCTCCACTTT | CASSLRYRGPSNSPLHF
TRBD2 | TRBJ2-7 | - | TRBV2 | TGTGCCAGCTACTCTCTCGGGGGGTCTACCTACGAGCAGTACTTC | CASYSLGGSTYEQYF
TRBD1 | TRBJ2-1 | - | TRBV7-6 | TGTGCCAGCAGCCCCCCCCATGAGGGGGCGGTAAATGAGCAGTTCTTC | CASSPPHEGAVNEQFF